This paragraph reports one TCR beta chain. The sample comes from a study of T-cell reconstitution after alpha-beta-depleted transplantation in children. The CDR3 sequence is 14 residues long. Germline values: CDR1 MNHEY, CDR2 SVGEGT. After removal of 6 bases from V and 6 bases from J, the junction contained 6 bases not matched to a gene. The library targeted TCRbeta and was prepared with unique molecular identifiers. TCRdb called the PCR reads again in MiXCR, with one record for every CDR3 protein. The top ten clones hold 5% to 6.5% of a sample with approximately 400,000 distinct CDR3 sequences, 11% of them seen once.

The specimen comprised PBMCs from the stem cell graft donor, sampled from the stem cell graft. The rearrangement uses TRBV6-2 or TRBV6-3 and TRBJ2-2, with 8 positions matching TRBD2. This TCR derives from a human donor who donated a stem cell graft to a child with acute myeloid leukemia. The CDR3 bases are TGTGCCAGCAGCTCCGGGACTAGGTCCGGGGAGCTGTTTTTT. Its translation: CASSSGTRSGELFF.